This is a list of T cell receptor beta chains from one sample in a study of CD8+CD57+ T cells in acquired aplastic anemia. TCRdb re-derived calls from the reads in MiXCR, one entry per CDR3 protein. The sample has 180,000 or so distinct CDR3 sequences; around 48% are singletons. The sequenced sample was sorted CD4+, CD8+, or CD8+CD57+ T cells (not recorded which) from PBMCs. The origin of the receptors is a human donor with aplastic anemia. Each CDR3 is given with its conserved first and last residue. The order of the fields is D gene, clone size, J gene, V gene, CDR3 DNA, CDR3 protein. D genes are given only for firm matches. A clone size is listed for some rows: how often the clone was seen (once, few, many), or a class if it is expanded.

.,many,TRBJ2-2,TRBV5-1,TGCGCCAGCAGCCCTACAGGGTTTGGCACCGGGGAGCTGTTTTTT,CASSPTGFGTGELFF
.,.,TRBJ1-6,TRBV7-6,TGTGCCAGCAGCTTATCTCTCGGCCCTTCACCCCTCCACTTT,CASSLSLGPSPLHF
.,.,TRBJ2-1,TRBV27,TGTGCCAGCGGACCCTCCGTGGTGGGAGGCGGCAATGAGCAGTTCTTC,CASGPSVVGGGNEQFF
TRBD2,.,TRBJ2-3,TRBV19,TGTGCCAGTATGGGACTAGCGGGTTCAGATACGCAGTATTTT,CASMGLAGSDTQYF
.,many,TRBJ1-2,TRBV20-1,TGCAGTGCTAGGGGGGGGACAAAACCAGATGGCTACACCTTC,CSARGGTKPDGYTF
TRBD1,.,TRBJ2-7,TRBV9,TGTGCCAGCAGTGTTGGGACAGGCCTCTACGAGCAGTACTTC,CASSVGTGLYEQYF
.,many,TRBJ2-2,TRBV20-1,TGCAGTGCTAGAGATTCCGGGAGAAACACCGGGGAGCTGTTTTTT,CSARDSGRNTGELFF
.,.,TRBJ2-5,TRBV7-6,TGTGCCAGCGCCCCCACTAGGCCCACAGAGACCCAGTACTTC,CASAPTRPTETQYF
TRBD2,.,TRBJ2-1,TRBV20-1,TGCAGTGCTAGAGGCCTAGCGGGGGGACCCTACAATGAGCAGTTCTTC,CSARGLAGGPYNEQFF
TRBD1,.,TRBJ1-5,TRBV27,TGTGCCAGCAGGGGACAGGGGGCTCAGCCCCAGCATTTT,CASRGQGAQPQHF
.,.,TRBJ2-7,TRBV4-1,TGCGCCAGCAGCCAAGGGACGGGTCCCTACGAGCAGTACTTC,CASSQGTGPYEQYF
.,.,TRBJ2-3,TRBV24-1,TGTGCCACCAGTCTTACAGATACGCAGTATTTT,CATSLTDTQYF
.,once,TRBJ1-5,TRBV24-1,TGTGCCACCAGTGATTTTCGAAGGGAGGGCGGCAATCAGCCCCAGCATTTT,CATSDFRREGGNQPQHF
.,many,TRBJ2-7,TRBV5-1,TGCGCCAGCAGCTTGCAGGGGGGATACGGTTCCTACGAGCAGTACTTC,CASSLQGGYGSYEQYF
.,.,TRBJ2-5,TRBV2,TGTGCCAGCACATCAGGGGAGGAAGAGACCCAGTACTTC,CASTSGEEETQYF
TRBD1,.,TRBJ1-2,TRBV25-1,TGTGCCAGCAGTGAACACGGGGACAGGGGGCATTATGGCTACACCTTC,CASSEHGDRGHYGYTF
.,.,TRBJ1-1,TRBV25-1,TGTGCCAGCAAGGGGGTCGCACCCCTGAGGGCTTTCTTT,CASKGVAPLRAFF